This TCR beta chain appears in the sequencing data of a study of vaccination effects on CD4 cells after COVID-19. The ViraFEST assay expanded antigen-specific CD4+ T cells with viral peptide pools before sequencing. Following culture for roughly 10 days, CD4+ T cells were isolated. BNT162b2 vaccine or mRNA-1273 vaccine was given to participants in two doses. Among the vaccine recipients, none had a prior SARS-CoV-2 infection, and nucleocapsid antibodies were negative. As to this clone: Its antigen is undetermined.

The CDR3 loop spans 14 amino acids. Germline V gene sequence: CDR1 SGHAT, CDR2 FQNNGV. The germline V and J ends were trimmed by 2 bases and 1 base, with 7 bases remaining between them. Profiled with immunoSEQ multiplex PCR; TCRdb holds only in-frame clones, not every one. The table includes approximately 28,000 clones, almost 80% detected once. The clonotype comes from a human donor who received a COVID-19 vaccine. Some clones in this sample may be carry-over from other donors' samples. Specimen: CD4+ T cells from PBMCs cultured with SARS-CoV-2 spike peptides, collected after COVID-19 vaccination. This rearrangement joins TRBV11-2 to TRBJ2-3; D is uncertain. In DNA form, the CDR3 reads TGTGCCAGCAGCTTATTAGGCGGCACAGATACGCAGTATTTT. This encodes CASSLLGGTDTQYF.